The entry that follows covers one T cell receptor (beta chain) sequence. CDR1 is SGHNT, CDR2 YENEEA, per germline. V lost 4 bases and J lost 0; bases outside the gene matches: 13. This CDR3 region has 19 residues. The entry originates in a study of blood T cell repertoires in COVID-19. Across the whole study: The cDNA or gDNA used as material had been derived from T cells, B-cell-depleted T cells, or PBMCs.

Authors' processing steps: How many nucleated cells were present was estimated from reference gene primer amplification. Assay: immunoSEQ multiplex PCR; the TCRdb copy retains only in-frame clones and omits some. The DNA gave D and trimming, while V, J and clone size come from that table. The top ten hold approximately 17% of the sample, which has about 340,000 clones, 92% seen once. Individuals aged about 18 to 90 years were recruited from about two dozen US areas. Cohort 3 donors counted as recovered after two negative PCRs, clearance, or resolved symptoms. The sequence came from a woman aged 25 to 45 who had recovered from COVID-19. This rearrangement joins TRBV11-3 to TRBJ2-1; 9 bases align to TRBD2. Sequenced material: PBMCs or T cells enriched from blood (not recorded which). CDR3 protein: CASSSWTSATDGSYNEQFF. Here the CDR3 DNA reads TGTGCCAGCAGCTCCTGGACTAGCGCAACTGATGGCTCCTACAATGAGCAGTTCTTC.